This T cell receptor (beta chain) is from a study of T-cell reconstitution after alpha-beta-depleted transplantation in children. A library of TCRbeta sequences, prepared with unique molecular identifiers, was generated. TCRdb reanalysed the PCR reads using MiXCR and keeps one entry per CDR3 protein. Among approximately 640,000 distinct CDR3 sequences, roughly 17% were seen once, and the ten largest hold 0.85% to 1.3%. About this clonotype itself: One base away lies a much larger clone, so this may be a sequencing read error.

The sequenced sample was PBMCs from the stem cell graft donor, obtained from the stem cell graft. This TCR derives from a human donor who donated a stem cell graft to a child with acute myeloid leukemia.

CDR3: CSVWTASPYEQYV. For the CDR3, the DNA is TGCAGCGTCTGGACAGCCAGCCCCTACGAGCAGTACGTC. This chain links TRBV29-1 with TRBJ2-7, with a tentative D call TRBD1 (6 bases). Per the germline V gene, CDR1 is SQVTM and CDR2 is ANQGSEA. The CDR3 runs 13 residues. V gave up 6 bases and J gave up 2 bases, with 14 bases separating them.